The 5 T cell receptor beta chains below were found in one sample sequenced in a study of blood T cell repertoires in COVID-19. The assay was immunoSEQ multiplex PCR, and TCRdb's table has in-frame clones only and misses some. The table shows about 370,000 clones, with more than 70% occurring only once. The sequenced material came from peripheral blood. All receptors derive from a woman between 25 and 40 years old with COVID-19, enrolled during active disease.

Comment on this clone: The junction departs from the called germline gene at one end, perhaps through a read error. The chain has TRBV11-2 and TRBJ1-4; tentative D call: TRBD1 (5 bases). The CDR3 has 15 residues. CDR1 and CDR2 (germline): SGHAT, FQNNGV. This CDR3 is CASSLDRSRSEKLFF. The CDR3 nucleotides read TGTGCCAGCAGCCTAGACAGATCGCGGTCTGAAAAACTGTTTTTT.

This clone was counted once. V usage is TRBV18 and J usage is TRBJ2-3; D might be TRBD2 (6 bases). The V end lost 4 bases, the J end lost 8 bases, and 16 bases lay between the germline ends. Germline CDR1 reads KGHSH; CDR2 reads LQKENI. The CDR3 length is 14 residues. The CDR3 region is CASSRHGGWGTQYF. In nucleotides, the CDR3 is TGTGCCAGCTCACGCCATGGGGGGTGGGGTACGCAGTATTTT.

The chain joins TRBV6-5 to TRBJ2-5, with 7 bases identical to TRBD1. The trim removed 5 bases at V and 4 bases at J, leaving 4 bases unmatched. This CDR3 has 13 amino acids. The germline V gene has CDR1 MNHEY and CDR2 SVGAGI. This CDR3 is CASSTGAGETQYF. As DNA, the CDR3 is TGTGCCAGCAGTACAGGGGCCGGAGAGACCCAGTACTTC.

The chain uses TRBV27 and TRBJ1-3, with D possibly being TRBD1 (5 bases). V was clipped by 2 bases and J by 0 bases, with 8 bases between them. The CDR3 totals 15 residues. The V gene's germline CDR1 is MNHEY and CDR2 SMNVEV (reference sequence). The CDR3 sequence: CASSLDSTSGNTIYF. Here the CDR3 DNA reads TGTGCCAGCAGTTTAGACAGCACCTCTGGAAACACCATATATTTT.

This clone appeared a few times. J is TRBJ2-7 and V is TRBV11-2, with D possibly matching TRBD1 (6 bases). Germline-derived CDR1 and CDR2 are SGHAT and FQNNGV. Trimming stripped 0 bases from V and 2 bases from J, with 17 bases between. The CDR3 contains 17 residues. The CDR3 loop is CASSLDFRAGVTYEQYF. DNA of the CDR3: TGTGCCAGCAGCTTAGATTTTCGTGCAGGGGTAACCTACGAGCAGTACTTC.